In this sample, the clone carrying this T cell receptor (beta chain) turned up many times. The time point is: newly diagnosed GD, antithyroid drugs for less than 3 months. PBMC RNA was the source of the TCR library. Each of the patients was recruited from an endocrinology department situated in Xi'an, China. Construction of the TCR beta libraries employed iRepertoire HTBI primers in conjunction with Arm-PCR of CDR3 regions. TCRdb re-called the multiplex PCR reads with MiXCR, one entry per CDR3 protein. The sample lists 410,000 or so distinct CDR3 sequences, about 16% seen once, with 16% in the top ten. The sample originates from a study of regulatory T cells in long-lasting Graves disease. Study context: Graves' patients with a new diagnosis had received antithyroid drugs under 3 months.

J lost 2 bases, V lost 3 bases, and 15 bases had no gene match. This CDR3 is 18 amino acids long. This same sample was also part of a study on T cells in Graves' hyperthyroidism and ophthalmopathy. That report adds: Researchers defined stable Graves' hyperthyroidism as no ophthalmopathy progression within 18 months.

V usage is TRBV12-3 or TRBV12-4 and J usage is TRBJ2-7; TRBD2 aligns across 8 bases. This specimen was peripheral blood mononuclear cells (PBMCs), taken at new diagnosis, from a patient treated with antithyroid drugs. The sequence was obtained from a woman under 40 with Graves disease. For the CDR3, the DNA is TGTGCCAGCAGTTTGGGGCCAGAAGAGACTAGCGCCGCCTACGAGCAGTACTTC. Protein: CASSLGPEETSAAYEQYF.